This TCR beta chain came from a study of metastatic and nonmetastatic thyroid tumors. In the study overall: From malignant and benign thyroid patients, repertoires in blood and in tumor or nodule tissue were compared. Study-wide findings and caveats: Reported TCR beta diversity, measured in blood and tumor, was significantly higher for malignant thyroid tumors than for benign nodules.

As concerns this clone: Its matching antigen is unknown.

Per the original data handling: Using the CDR3 differences seen across clinicopathological groups, the authors built a distant-metastasis classifier for papillary thyroid cancer, which was meant to discriminate distant-metastatic patients. TCRdb called clones again from the PCR reads with MiXCR. In this record, the V and J calls reflect TCRdb's handling and not the investigators' own analysis. The repertoire holds under 5,000 clones, with around 40% as singletons. Trimming took 0 bases from V and 6 from J, leaving 8 bases between them. The CDR3 is made up of 14 amino acids. Per the germline V gene, CDR1 is SGHTA and CDR2 is FQGNSA. Treatment of any kind had been given to no patient before thyroid surgery.

The source is a male donor with papillary thyroid cancer or a benign thyroid nodule (not recorded which). Some clones in this sample may be carry-over from other donors' samples. The sequencing input was tumor tissue. The gene calls are TRBV7-2 and TRBJ2-2, with D hard to call. The CDR3 coding sequence is TGTGCCAGCAGCTTAGCCGACAACGCCGGGGAGCTGTTTTTT. The encoded protein is CASSLADNAGELFF.